Listed here are 13 T cell receptor beta chains from one sample, sequenced in a study of blood T cell repertoires in COVID-19. Using immunoSEQ multiplex PCR, the repertoire was profiled, and TCRdb retains in-frame clones only, with some absent. The sample has roughly 200,000 clones, around nine tenths seen once. What was sequenced was peripheral blood. Receptor source: a man aged 45 to 65 with COVID-19, enrolled during active disease.

This clone was seen a few times. This sequence joins TRBV25-1 and TRBJ2-7; 12 nucleotides match TRBD2. The length of the CDR3 is 16 residues. V lost 5 bases and J lost 3; bases outside the gene matches: 8. CDR1 and CDR2 (germline): MGHDK, SYGVNS. The CDR3, as DNA: TGTGCCAGCAGTAAGGCTAGCGGGAGGGGAGGCTACGAGCAGTACTTC. Translating it yields CASSKASGRGGYEQYF.

The V call is TRBV27, the J call TRBJ2-3, with 8 positions matching TRBD2. This CDR3 is built from 14 residues. Germline CDR1 MNHEY, CDR2 SMNVEV (reference sequence). V gave up 6 bases and J gave up 6 bases; unmatched junction bases: 8. Here the CDR3 reads CASRGLASPDTQYF. DNA of the CDR3: TGTGCCAGCAGAGGACTAGCTTCCCCCGATACGCAGTATTTT.

This chain connects TRBV13 to TRBJ2-2; tentative D call: TRBD2 (7 bases). V was trimmed by 4 bases and J by 5 bases, leaving 14 bases between them. The CDR3 loop spans 15 amino acids. Germline CDR1 reads PRHDT; CDR2 reads FYEKMQ (reference sequence). The CDR3 here is CASSWGGGRTGELFF. CDR3 coding DNA: TGTGCCAGCAGCTGGGGGGGCGGACGGACCGGGGAGCTGTTTTTT.

J is TRBJ2-2 and V is TRBV19, with 12 bases lining up with TRBD2. The CDR3 spans 17 residues. V lost 6 bases, J lost 0 bases, and 5 bases stayed unmatched. Germline lookup yields CDR1 LNHDA and CDR2 SQIVND (reference sequence). This chain's CDR3 is CASSLGTSGSNTGELFF. The CDR3 DNA sequence: TGTGCCAGTAGCCTTGGGACTAGCGGGTCGAACACCGGGGAGCTGTTTTTT.

This rearrangement joins TRBV21-1 to TRBJ2-7; TRBD1, the table's D call, lacks a check against the DNA. TRBV21-1 is flagged as a pseudogene. The CDR3 is made up of 14 amino acids. CDR3 amino acids: CASSLTDRAYEQYF. CDR3 bases: TGTGCCAGCAGCCTAACAGACAGGGCCTACGAGCAGTACTTC.

The V and J genes are TRBV5-5 and TRBJ2-7; D might be TRBD1 (6 bases). Between the trimmed V and J ends, which lost 7 bases and 4 bases, there was a span of 12 bases. CDR1 is SGHKS, CDR2 YYEKEE, per germline (reference sequence). The CDR3 consists of 12 residues. CDR3 DNA: TGTGCCAGCGGGGCCAGGGGTTACGAGCAGTACTTC. This translates into CASGARGYEQYF.

The gene calls are TRBV7-6 and TRBJ1-4; D possibly corresponds to TRBD1 (5 bases). Trimming took 0 bases from V and 0 from J, leaving 14 bases between them. Germline V gene data show CDR1 as SGHVS and CDR2 as FNYEAQ. CDR3 length: 18 amino acids. The CDR3 is CASSLAGGSDTTNEKLFF. The CDR3 coding sequence is TGTGCCAGCAGCTTAGCGGGGGGTTCGGATACAACTAATGAAAAACTGTTTTTT.

The chain has TRBV7-9 and TRBJ2-1; 15 bases align to TRBD2. V was pared by 5 bases and J by 6 bases, with 8 bases of the junction left unmatched. This CDR3 has 17 residues. Germline V gives CDR1 SEHNR, CDR2 FQNEAQ (reference sequence). The CDR3 DNA follows: TGTGCCAGCAGCGATGGGCGGGGACTAGCGGGAGGCAATGAGCAGTTCTTC. Protein: CASSDGRGLAGGNEQFF.

The chain has TRBV19 and TRBJ2-3; D is possibly TRBD1 (6 bases). The V end lost 6 bases, the J end lost 3 bases, and 13 bases lay between the germline ends. Germline CDR1 reads LNHDA; CDR2 reads SQIVND (reference sequence). The CDR3 is 14 residues long. CDR3 DNA: TGTGCCAGTAGGAAGGGGGTGAAGACAGATACGCAGTATTTT. Translating gives CASRKGVKTDTQYF.

This clone was seen a few times. CDR3 sequence: CASTLDRDTEAFF. CDR3 nucleotide sequence: TGTGCCAGCACCCTCGACAGGGACACTGAAGCTTTCTTT. The rearrangement joins TRBV5-5 to TRBJ1-1; 7 bases map to TRBD1. V lost 6 bases and J lost 3; bases outside the gene matches: 5. The germline V gene has CDR1 SGHKS and CDR2 YYEKEE (reference sequence). The CDR3 has 13 residues.

The rearrangement uses TRBV19 and TRBJ2-1, with D perhaps TRBD1 (6 bases). Germline CDR1 and CDR2: LNHDA and SQIVND (reference sequence). This CDR3 has 14 amino acids. Trimming left V 7 bases short and J 7 bases short, with 17 bases between. CDR3 sequence (DNA): TGTGCCAGTACCAAAGAAACAGGGAGAAATGAGCAGTTCTTC. It yields the protein CASTKETGRNEQFF.

This chain joins TRBV1 and TRBJ1-1; no DNA check was done on the table's D call, TRBD1. TRBV1 is a pseudogene. The CDR3 runs to 16 residues. The CDR3 DNA sequence: TGCACCAGCAGCCAAGTGACCCAGAGACAGAACACTGAAGCTTTCTTT. Translation: CTSSQVTQRQNTEAFF.

This chain connects TRBV3-1 (or the pseudogene TRBV3-2) to TRBJ1-5, with 7 bases lining up with TRBD1. This CDR3 has 14 residues. Unmatched junction bases numbered 3, after V lost 3 bases and J lost 4 bases. Germline V gene lookup returns CDR1 LGHDT and CDR2 YNNKEL (reference sequence). The CDR3 is CASSHRGWNQPQHF. The CDR3 bases are TGTGCCAGCAGCCACAGGGGGTGGAATCAGCCCCAGCATTTT.